The rows below give T cell receptor beta chains drawn from one sample of a study of T cells in Graves' hyperthyroidism and ophthalmopathy. TCRdb processed the multiplex PCR reads anew with MiXCR; each CDR3 protein has one entry. The sample has about 640,000 distinct CDR3 sequences, roughly 15% seen once. The sequenced sample consisted of blood. These receptors were obtained from a woman in her forties or fifties with Graves' ophthalmopathy. CDR3s include the opening cysteine and the closing phenylalanine or tryptophan. D genes are given only for firm matches. Some rows have no size entry. The others give once, few or many, or a class for an expanded clone.

CDR3 length	D gene	J gene	V gene	clone size	CDR3 DNA	CDR3 protein
15	.	TRBJ2-5	TRBV6-1	few	TGTGCCAGCAGCTCCTCAGGGGGGGGAGAAGAGACCCAGTACTTC	CASSSSGGGEETQYF
15	.	TRBJ2-5	TRBV4-3	.	TGCGCCAGCAGCCAAGTGGCTAGCAGGGTCGAGACCCAGTACTTC	CASSQVASRVETQYF
14	TRBD2	TRBJ2-3	TRBV5-1	.	TGCGCCAGCGGGCTAGCGGAAAACACAGATACGCAGTATTTT	CASGLAENTDTQYF
12	TRBD2	TRBJ2-1	TRBV11-3	many	TGTGCCAGCAGCCTGACTAGCGATGAGCAGTTCTTC	CASSLTSDEQFF
16	TRBD2	TRBJ2-5	TRBV7-2	.	TGTGCCAGCAGCTTCGGGGCTAGCGGGCCACAAGAGACCCAGTACTTC	CASSFGASGPQETQYF
13	.	TRBJ2-7	TRBV7-2	many	TGTGCCAGCAGCCCCCGGGGGATCGACGAGCAGTACTTC	CASSPRGIDEQYF
15	.	TRBJ1-5	TRBV15	.	TGTGCCACCAGCACAGGACTGGGGGGCGTGCAGCCCCAGCATTTT	CATSTGLGGVQPQHF
15	.	TRBJ2-7	TRBV28	many	TGTGCCAGCACCCGGTGGCGGGGTAGCTCCTACGAGCAGTACTTC	CASTRWRGSSYEQYF
10	.	TRBJ2-1	TRBV30	many	TGTGCCTGGAGTCAGGGGTATGAGTTCTTC	CAWSQGYEFF
14	TRBD1	TRBJ1-2	TRBV7-2	many	TGTGCCAGCAGCCTAGCGGGACAGGGACATGGCTACACCTTC	CASSLAGQGHGYTF
14	.	TRBJ2-7	TRBV28	many	TGTGCCAGCAGCCCAGGAGGGAGCACCTACGAGCAGTACTTC	CASSPGGSTYEQYF
16	.	TRBJ1-3	TRBV5-1	many	TGCGCCAGCAGCGAGGGGCTGATGTTTTCTGGAAACACCATATATTTT	CASSEGLMFSGNTIYF
14	.	TRBJ2-7	TRBV20-1	.	TGCAGTGCTAAACTAGGGGGATCTTCCTACGAGCAGTACTTC	CSAKLGGSSYEQYF
20	TRBD2	TRBJ2-1	TRBV24-1	few	TGTGCCACCAGTGATTCCGGACTAGCGGGAGCGGGCCGCTCCTGGAATGAGCAGTTCTTC	CATSDSGLAGAGRSWNEQFF
15	TRBD2	TRBJ2-5	TRBV12-3/TRBV12-4	.	TGTGCCAACGTAGCGGGAGGGCCGTGGCAAGAGACCCAGTACTTC	CANVAGGPWQETQYF
17	TRBD2	TRBJ2-1	TRBV5-1	many	TGCGCCAGCAGCGAGACTAGCGGGAGTTCAGCGGGGAATGAGCAGTTCTTC	CASSETSGSSAGNEQFF
17	TRBD2	TRBJ2-7	TRBV29-1	once	TGCAGCGTTGAAGATCCACTAGCGGGAGATCCTTACAATGAGCAGTACTTC	CSVEDPLAGDPYNEQYF
17	TRBD2	TRBJ2-3	TRBV15	many	TGTGCCACCAGCAGAGGTCGGGTTAGCGGGAGGACAGATACGCAGTATTTT	CATSRGRVSGRTDTQYF
16	.	TRBJ2-3	TRBV4-2	many	TGTGCCAGCAGCCAAGCCGCTGGGGAACACACAGATACGCAGTATTTT	CASSQAAGEHTDTQYF
14	.	TRBJ2-1	TRBV6-5	.	TGTGCCAGCAGTTTGGCGACTAGTGGTGTTGAGCAGTTCTTC	CASSLATSGVEQFF
14	.	TRBJ2-3	TRBV20-1	few	TGCAGTGCTTTGGCGGCAGCCTACACAGATACGCAGTATTTT	CSALAAAYTDTQYF
16	.	TRBJ2-3	TRBV5-1	many	TGCGCCAGCAGCTTGCCGCTAGCGATCAGCACAGATACGCAGTATTTT	CASSLPLAISTDTQYF